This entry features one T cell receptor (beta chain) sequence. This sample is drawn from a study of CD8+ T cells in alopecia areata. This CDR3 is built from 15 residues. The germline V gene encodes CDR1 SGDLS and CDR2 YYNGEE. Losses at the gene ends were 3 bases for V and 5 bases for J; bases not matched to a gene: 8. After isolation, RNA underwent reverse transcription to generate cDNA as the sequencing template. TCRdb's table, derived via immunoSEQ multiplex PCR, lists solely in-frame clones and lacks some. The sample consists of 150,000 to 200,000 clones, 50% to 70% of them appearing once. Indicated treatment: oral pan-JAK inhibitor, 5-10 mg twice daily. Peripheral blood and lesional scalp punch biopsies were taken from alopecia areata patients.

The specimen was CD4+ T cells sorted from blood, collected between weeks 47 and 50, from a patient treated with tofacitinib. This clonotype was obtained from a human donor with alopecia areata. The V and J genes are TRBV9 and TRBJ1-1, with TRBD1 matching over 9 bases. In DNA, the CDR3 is TGTGCCAGCAGCGCTTGGGACAGGGATAGGACTGAAGCTTTCTTT. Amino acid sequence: CASSAWDRDRTEAFF.